The entry below gives a single T cell receptor (beta chain) sequence along with its context. Its target is unknown. The data originate from a study of early stage breast cancer tumors. Study context: Among some twelve ER+/PR+/HER2- tumors, eight were ductal, four lobular.

Points from the study as a whole: In 14 of 16 patients, blood comparison separated tumor from normal breast.

The CDR3 covers 15 residues. V lost 4 bases and J lost 2, with 12 bases in between. Germline V gives CDR1 MDHEN, CDR2 SYDVKM. Sequencing was performed with immunoSEQ multiplex PCR; in TCRdb, only in-frame clones are kept and a portion is missing. The sample holds tens of thousands of clones, less than 85% seen once. Material for sequencing was blood. The J gene is TRBJ2-1, the V gene TRBV28; tentatively, D is TRBD1 (6 bases). The sequence derives from a person in their sixties with breast cancer. The CDR3, as DNA: TGTGCCAGCAGTTCCATCCAGGGGCCCTACAATGAGCAGTTCTTC. The encoded protein is CASSSIQGPYNEQFF.